What follows are 29 T cell receptor beta chains derived from one specimen sequenced in a study of beta chain features in type 1 diabetes. Reverse transcription of all isolated RNA meant that expressed TCRB transcripts were sequenced. This table comes from immunoSEQ multiplex PCR, and its TCRdb copy is limited to in-frame clones, with some not included. The profile shows a few hundred thousand clones, around a fifth of them singletons. Material for sequencing was naive CD4+ T cells from blood. Receptor source: a young woman in good health.

This clone has just a few counts. The chain recombines TRBV2 with TRBJ2-5; the D is unclear. The V gene's germline CDR1 is SNHLY and CDR2 FYNNEI. V shed 8 bases and J shed 2 bases, with 6 bases lying between them. This CDR3 contains 11 residues. As DNA, the CDR3 is TGTGCCAGCCTTTTTCAAGAGACCCAGTACTTC. Translated: CASLFQETQYF.

A few counts support this clone. The chain has TRBV5-1 and TRBJ2-5; possibly TRBD2 for D (6 bases). The CDR3 sequence is 15 residues long. The germline V gene encodes CDR1 SGHRS and CDR2 YFSETQ. The V gene lost 4 bases and the J gene lost 4 bases, with 17 bases spanning the gap. The CDR3 DNA sequence: TGCGCCAGCAGCGCCCGACTCGCCGGGGGAGAGACCCAGTACTTC. Translated, it gives CASSARLAGGETQYF.

V and J are TRBV19 and TRBJ2-5; no firm D call. Germline V gene data show CDR1 as LNHDA and CDR2 as SQIVND (reference sequence). The CDR3 has 12 residues. V dropped 5 bases and J dropped 4 bases, with 8 bases sitting between them. The chain's CDR3 is CASSSSGETQYF. The CDR3 DNA is TGTGCCAGTAGTTCCAGTGGAGAGACCCAGTACTTC.

This clone was counted only a few times. The chain is built from TRBV18 and TRBJ2-3; 7 bases agree with TRBD1. This CDR3 comprises 14 residues. V was clipped by 4 bases and J by 2 bases; unmatched bases: 3. In germline, CDR1 is KGHSH, CDR2 LQKENI. The CDR3 DNA reads TGTGCCAGCTCACGGGACAGCCTCACAGATACGCAGTATTTT. Residues: CASSRDSLTDTQYF.

The V and J genes are TRBV7-2 and TRBJ2-3, with 9 bases matching TRBD2. Germline loops: CDR1 SGHTA, CDR2 FQGNSA. J lost 4 bases, V lost 1 base, and 6 bases had no gene match. The CDR3 consists of 16 residues. CDR3 in DNA: TGTGCCAGCAGCTTAGGGGCGGGACTAGCAGCAGATACGCAGTATTTT. Its translation is CASSLGAGLAADTQYF.

The chain combines TRBV7-9 with TRBJ2-3; D possibly corresponds to TRBD1 (6 bases). Trimming took off 0 bases at V and 5 bases at J, with 12 bases between the two ends. Germline V CDR1 and CDR2: SEHNR, FQNEAQ (reference sequence). The CDR3 totals 15 residues. CDR3 sequence reads: CASSLATGRQDTQYF. In DNA, the CDR3 is TGTGCCAGCAGCTTAGCAACAGGGCGGCAAGATACGCAGTATTTT.

In its sample, this clone was seen once. The genes are TRBV7-2 and TRBJ2-7; no clear D gene. Germline V gives CDR1 SGHTA, CDR2 FQGNSA. The ends were cut back, 2 bases at V and 2 bases at J, with 7 bases in the middle. This CDR3 region has 13 residues. Here the CDR3 DNA reads TGTGCCAGCAGCTTACTAGTGACCTACGAGCAGTACTTC. Translation gives CASSLLVTYEQYF.

The CDR3 DNA reads as TGCGCCAGCAGCAGGACTAGCACAGATACGCAGTATTTT. This codes for CASSRTSTDTQYF. The genes are TRBV5-1 and TRBJ2-3; TRBD2 is a possible D gene (5 bases). V was trimmed by 4 bases and J by 0 bases, leaving 6 bases between them. Germline CDR1 is SGHRS and CDR2 is YFSETQ. The CDR3 has 13 residues.

The rearrangement uses TRBV30 and TRBJ1-1, with a possible D match to TRBD1 (6 bases). Trimming stripped 4 bases from V and 5 bases from J, with 14 bases between. CDR1 is GTSNPN, CDR2 SVGIG, per germline (reference sequence). The CDR3 runs to 13 residues. In nucleotides, the CDR3 is TGTGCCTGGAAAGGAACAGGGAGAACTGAAGCTTTCTTT. Protein sequence: CAWKGTGRTEAFF.

This clone was seen a few times. This chain links TRBV5-1 with TRBJ2-1; TRBD2 matches at 8 bases. Germline CDR1 reads SGHRS; CDR2 reads YFSETQ. Losses at the gene ends were 4 bases for V and 5 bases for J; bases not matched to a gene: 8. There are 15 residues in the CDR3. CDR3 region: CASSPVVGGDNEQFF. CDR3 nucleotide sequence: TGCGCCAGCAGCCCCGTAGTCGGGGGGGACAATGAGCAGTTCTTC.

This clone was detected only a few times. The rearrangement links TRBV7-9 to TRBJ2-7; no clear D. The CDR3 sequence is 11 residues long. CDR1 and CDR2 from the germline V gene are SEHNR and FQNEAQ (reference sequence). Trimming removed 4 bases from V and 3 bases from J, with 4 bases in between. The CDR3 is CASSSFYEQYF. CDR3 DNA: TGTGCCAGCAGCTCCTTCTACGAGCAGTACTTC.

The chain couples TRBV6-5 to TRBJ1-1; D may be TRBD1 (5 bases). V was clipped by 6 bases and J by 4 bases, with 18 bases between them. The CDR3 totals 15 residues. The germline CDR1 and CDR2 sequences are MNHEY and SVGAGI. The CDR3 bases are TGTGCCAGCAGAGAGGACAACCGTCGGTTCACTGAAGCTTTCTTT. Encoded protein: CASREDNRRFTEAFF.

The chain combines TRBV7-3 with TRBJ2-3, with TRBD2 identical over 11 bases. CDR1 and CDR2 (germline): SGHTA, FQGTGA. Trimming at V came to 5 bases and at J to 7 bases, leaving 5 bases not matched to a gene. The CDR3 is 14 residues long. CDR3 in DNA: TGTGCCAGCAGCCTTAGCGGGGGGGATAATACGCAGTATTTT. It yields the protein CASSLSGGDNTQYF.

The V and J genes are TRBV4-2 and TRBJ1-4; D gene unclear. V was pared by 1 base and J by 5 bases, with 11 bases between. Germline V gene lookup returns CDR1 LGHNA and CDR2 YNFKEQ. The CDR3 totals 15 residues. As DNA, the CDR3 is TGTGCCAGCAGCCAAGGATGGAGGACGAATGAAAAACTGTTTTTT. It codes for CASSQGWRTNEKLFF.

Only a few counts were recorded for this clone. The CDR3 here is CASSRITGAEAFF. The CDR3 DNA follows: TGTGCCAGCAGCCGAATTACGGGGGCTGAAGCTTTCTTT. The chain joins TRBV7-2 to TRBJ1-1, with D tentatively TRBD1 (5 bases). The CDR3 has 13 residues. The germline V gene encodes CDR1 SGHTA and CDR2 FQGNSA. V was pared by 5 bases and J by 6 bases, with 13 bases between.

The chain employs TRBV30 and TRBJ1-1; D not resolved. The length of the CDR3 is 14 residues. Germline V gene data show CDR1 as GTSNPN and CDR2 as SVGIG (reference sequence). V lost 0 bases and J 3 bases, leaving 11 bases between the germline ends. The CDR3: CAWSVSDGDTEAFF. DNA of the CDR3: TGTGCCTGGAGTGTTAGTGACGGGGACACTGAAGCTTTCTTT.

The chain is built from TRBV7-2 and TRBJ2-7, with TRBD1 matching 8 bases. The CDR3 loop spans 14 amino acids. Germline V lookup: CDR1 SGHTA, CDR2 FQGNSA. V shed 4 bases, J shed 1 base, and the junction held 3 bases outside the gene matches. DNA of the CDR3: TGTGCCAGCAGCTCTACAGGGGGATCCTACGAGCAGTACTTC. It specifies CASSSTGGSYEQYF.

A few counts support this clone. V and J are TRBV2 and TRBJ2-7, with a tentative D call TRBD1 (6 bases). The CDR3 runs to 14 residues. V lost 8 bases and J lost 0, with 14 bases in between. Germline CDR1 reads SNHLY; CDR2 reads FYNNEI. The CDR3 coding sequence is TGTGCCAGCCTCAGCAGGGGAAGCTCCTACGAGCAGTACTTC. Translating it yields CASLSRGSSYEQYF.

The rearrangement joins TRBV5-1 to TRBJ2-2, with 13 bases identical to TRBD2. The CDR3 extends over 16 amino acids. Germline CDR1 reads SGHRS; CDR2 reads YFSETQ. V shed 4 bases and J 5 bases; nucleotides not matched to a gene: 5. CDR3 residues: CASSPGLAGDTGELFF. The DNA for the CDR3 is TGCGCCAGCAGCCCTGGACTAGCGGGAGATACCGGGGAGCTGTTTTTT.

Only a few counts were recorded for this clone. The chain has TRBV14 and TRBJ1-2, with D possibly matching TRBD1 (6 bases). Trimming left V 0 bases short and J 7 bases short, with 12 bases between. CDR1 SGHDN and CDR2 FVKESK come from the germline V gene. The CDR3 runs to 14 residues. The CDR3 DNA is TGTGCCAGCAGCCAAGATTGGAAGACAGGTGGCTACACCTTC. Translated, it gives CASSQDWKTGGYTF.

The chain recombines TRBV14 with TRBJ1-2; 7 nucleotides align to TRBD1. The CDR3 is 12 amino acids. V lost 3 bases and J lost 7; bases outside the gene matches: 2. Per the germline V gene, CDR1 is SGHDN and CDR2 is FVKESK. The CDR3 DNA sequence: TGTGCCAGCAGCCAGGACAGGCGTGGCTACACCTTC. Amino acids: CASSQDRRGYTF.

The chain employs TRBV5-1 and TRBJ2-5, with TRBD1 identical over 9 bases. The germline V gene has CDR1 SGHRS and CDR2 YFSETQ. V was pared by 3 bases and J by 3 bases, with 3 bases of the junction left unmatched. This CDR3 region has 14 residues. The CDR3 nucleotides are TGCGCCAGCAGCTCAGACAGGGGGGAAGAGACCCAGTACTTC. Amino acids: CASSSDRGEETQYF. Combining the CDR3 with reference TRBV5-1 and TRBJ2-5 gives the whole variable domain KAGVTQTPRYLIKTRGQQVTLSCSPISGHRSVSWYQQTPGQGLQFLFEYFSETQRNKGNFPGRFSGRQFSNSRSEMNVSTLELGDSALYLCASSSDRGEETQYFGPGTRLLVL.

In its sample, this clone was seen a few times. The rearrangement joins TRBV30 to TRBJ1-3; D remains unclear. From germline, CDR1 is GTSNPN and CDR2 SVGIG (reference sequence). The CDR3 is 16 amino acids. Trimming pared 0 bases from V and 0 bases from J, leaving 12 bases between. The chain's CDR3 is CAWSVRSPPSGNTIYF. The DNA of the CDR3 is TGTGCCTGGAGTGTACGAAGCCCACCCTCTGGAAACACCATATATTTT.

The gene calls are TRBV4-2 and TRBJ2-3, with TRBD1 matching over 7 bases. Per the germline V gene, CDR1 is LGHNA and CDR2 is YNFKEQ. V shed 4 bases, J shed 3 bases, and the junction held 10 bases outside the gene matches. The CDR3 is made up of 16 amino acids. The CDR3 nucleotides are TGTGCCAGCAGCCGCCTTCAAGACAGGGCGACAGATACGCAGTATTTT. Its translation is CASSRLQDRATDTQYF.

The chain recombines TRBV27 with TRBJ2-1, with 9 bases lining up with TRBD1. Germline CDR1 MNHEY, CDR2 SMNVEV (reference sequence). Unmatched junction bases numbered 5, after V lost 5 bases and J lost 3 bases. The CDR3 consists of 15 residues. DNA of the CDR3: TGTGCCAGCAGTGGGACAGGGTGGAGCTACAATGAGCAGTTCTTC. It yields the protein CASSGTGWSYNEQFF.

This clone was counted only a few times. V is TRBV5-1 and J is TRBJ1-1, with D possibly matching TRBD1 (5 bases). Trimming left V 6 bases short and J 8 bases short, with 17 bases between. The CDR3 spans 13 residues. Per the germline V gene, CDR1 is SGHRS and CDR2 is YFSETQ. CDR3 in amino acids: CASTDGGFVEAFF. Written as DNA, the CDR3 is TGCGCCAGCACTGACGGGGGTTTCGTAGAAGCTTTCTTT.

This clone was seen a handful of times. This chain links TRBV6-5 with TRBJ2-7; TRBD1 matches 7 bases. Germline CDR1 MNHEY, CDR2 SVGAGI. The CDR3 length is 15 residues. Trimming removed 0 bases from V and 4 bases from J; junction bases left unmatched: 6. Here the CDR3 reads CASSYSGAGGYEQYF. The CDR3 DNA follows: TGTGCCAGCAGTTACTCCGGCGCAGGGGGATACGAGCAGTACTTC.

The chain has TRBV30 and TRBJ2-7; 11 bases align to TRBD2. The CDR3 sequence is 14 residues long. Germline CDR1 GTSNPN, CDR2 SVGIG (reference sequence). Written as DNA, the CDR3 is TGTGCTAGTAATAGCGGGGGGGACTCCTACGAGCAGTACTTC. It encodes CASNSGGDSYEQYF.

There are a few counts of this clone. This chain uses TRBV7-9 with TRBJ1-1; D gene unclear. V was clipped by 5 bases and J by 3 bases, with 16 bases between them. Germline lookup yields CDR1 SEHNR and CDR2 FQNEAQ (reference sequence). CDR3 size: 15 residues. As DNA, the CDR3 is TGTGCCAGCAGCCCCCCCAGAGCGCCGTACACTGAAGCTTTCTTT. Amino acids: CASSPPRAPYTEAFF.